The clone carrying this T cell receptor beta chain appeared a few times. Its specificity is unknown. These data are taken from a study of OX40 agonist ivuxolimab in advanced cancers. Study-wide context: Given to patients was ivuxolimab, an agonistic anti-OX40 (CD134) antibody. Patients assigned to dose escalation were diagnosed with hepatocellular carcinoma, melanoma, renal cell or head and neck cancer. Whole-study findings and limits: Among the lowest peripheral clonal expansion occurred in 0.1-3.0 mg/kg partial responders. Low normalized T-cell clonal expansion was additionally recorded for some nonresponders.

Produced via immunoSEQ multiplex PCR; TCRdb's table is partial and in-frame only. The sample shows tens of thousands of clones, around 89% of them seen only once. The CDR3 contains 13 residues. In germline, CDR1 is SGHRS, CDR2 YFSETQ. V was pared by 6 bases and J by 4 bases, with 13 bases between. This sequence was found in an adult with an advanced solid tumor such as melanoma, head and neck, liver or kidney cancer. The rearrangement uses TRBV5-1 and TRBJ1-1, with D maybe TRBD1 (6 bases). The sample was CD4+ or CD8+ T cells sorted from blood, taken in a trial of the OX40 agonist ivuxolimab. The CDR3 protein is CASTQGRGTEAFF. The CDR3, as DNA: TGCGCCAGCACCCAGGGGAGAGGCACTGAAGCTTTCTTT.